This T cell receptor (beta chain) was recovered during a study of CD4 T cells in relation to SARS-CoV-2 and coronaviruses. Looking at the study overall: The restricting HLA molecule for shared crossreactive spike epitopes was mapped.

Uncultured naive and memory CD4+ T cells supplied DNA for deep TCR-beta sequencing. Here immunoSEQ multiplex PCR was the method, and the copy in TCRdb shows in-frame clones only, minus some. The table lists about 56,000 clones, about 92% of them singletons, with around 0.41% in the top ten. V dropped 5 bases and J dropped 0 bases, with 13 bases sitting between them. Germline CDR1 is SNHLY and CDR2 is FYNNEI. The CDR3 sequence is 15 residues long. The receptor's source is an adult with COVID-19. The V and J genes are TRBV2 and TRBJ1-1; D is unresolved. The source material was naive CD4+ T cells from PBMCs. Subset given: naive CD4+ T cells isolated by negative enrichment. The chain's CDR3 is CASSKGRSMNTEAFF. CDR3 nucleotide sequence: TGTGCCAGCAGTAAAGGAAGGAGCATGAACACTGAAGCTTTCTTT.